In this sample, the clone carrying this T cell receptor beta chain turned up many times. These data come from a study of blood T cells in healthy people across ages. V was clipped by 6 bases and J by 7 bases, with 19 bases between them. CDR3 length: 14 residues. Per the germline V gene, CDR1 is MNHNS and CDR2 is SASEGT. Alongside a J-beta primer mix, a sample-barcoded 5' primer served in a second PCR lasting 7 to 11 cycles. TCRdb used MiXCR to reprocess the 5' RACE reads, holding one entry per CDR3 protein. Of around 870,000 distinct CDR3 sequences in the sample, 29% were seen once. Sequencing was performed on blood. The gene calls are TRBV6-1 and TRBJ2-7; D call uncertain. This TCR derives from a woman aged 80 or over in good health. In nucleotides, the CDR3 is TGTGCCAGCAGCGCCCTCCCCAAGGTGAATGAGCAGTACTTC. Protein sequence: CASSALPKVNEQYF.